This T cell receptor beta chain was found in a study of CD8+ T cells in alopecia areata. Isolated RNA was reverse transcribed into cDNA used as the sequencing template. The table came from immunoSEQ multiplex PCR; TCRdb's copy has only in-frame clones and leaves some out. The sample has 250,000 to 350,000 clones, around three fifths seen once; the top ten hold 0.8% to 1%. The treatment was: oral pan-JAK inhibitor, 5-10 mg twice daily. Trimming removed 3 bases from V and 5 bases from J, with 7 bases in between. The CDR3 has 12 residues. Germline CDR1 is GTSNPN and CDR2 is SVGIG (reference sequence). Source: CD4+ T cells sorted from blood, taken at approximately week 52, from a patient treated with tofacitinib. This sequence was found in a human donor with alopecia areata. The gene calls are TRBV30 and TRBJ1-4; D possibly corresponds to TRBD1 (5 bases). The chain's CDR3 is CAWRRQNEKLFF. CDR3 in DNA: TGTGCCTGGAGGCGACAGAATGAAAAACTGTTTTTT.